This TCR beta chain was retrieved from a study of beta chain features in type 1 diabetes. Study background: In age, gender and cell yields, patients were similar to healthy donors.

General study results and limits: Individuals with type 1 diabetes displayed fewer insertions and more deletions at VDJ junctions. Type 1 diabetes patients showed a moderate but significant shortening of TCRB CDR3s in all four CD4+ subsets.

This clone was seen more than once but under ten times. The antigen remains unidentified. Trimming cost V 4 bases and J 4 bases, with 16 bases left between them. The CDR3 loop spans 15 amino acids. Germline V gene sequence: CDR1 SGHAT, CDR2 FQDESV (reference sequence). Every isolated RNA sample was fully reverse transcribed, so sequencing captured expressed TCRB transcripts. Sequenced by immunoSEQ multiplex PCR; TCRdb stores in-frame clones only, minus some. The data hold roughly 180,000 clones, with around 7.8% observed a single time. The collection from each donor was one heparinised blood draw averaging about 116 mL. In all sorted populations, purity surpassed 95%.

The chain uses TRBV11-1 and TRBJ1-1, with D tentatively TRBD1 (6 bases). Sequenced sample: central memory CD4+ T cells from blood. The source of this sequence is a woman in her forties with type 1 diabetes. The CDR3 sequence: CASSSRQVLATEAFF. CDR3 DNA: TGTGCCAGCAGCTCCAGACAGGTCCTGGCCACTGAAGCTTTCTTT.